This TCR beta chain was recorded in a study of blood T cell repertoires in COVID-19. Study-level background: Some COVID-19 samples were acute and others convalescent; all came from the United States, Italy and Spain. The analysed material was cDNA or gDNA that came from T cells, B-cell-depleted T cells, or PBMCs.

Under the authors' procedure: Amplifying reference gene primers gave estimates of nucleated cell counts. Repertoires were generated with immunoSEQ multiplex PCR, while TCRdb's copy carries only in-frame clones and drops some. The V and J calls and clone size come from that table; D and trimming were worked out from the DNA. The data contain 200,000 to 300,000 clones, 65% to 90% of them singletons. The sample holds one count of this clone. V lost 6 bases, J lost 2 bases, and 11 bases lay in between. The germline V gene has CDR1 MNHEY and CDR2 SVGEGT. The length of the CDR3 is 13 residues. The sequence derives from a man aged 25-45 years with active or convalescent COVID-19. The rearrangement joins TRBV6-2 or TRBV6-3 to TRBJ2-7; D possibly corresponds to TRBD1 (6 bases). Sequencing was carried out using peripheral blood. The DNA of the CDR3 is TGTGCCAGCAGCCACAGGGTCACCTACGAGCAGTACTTC. Translation: CASSHRVTYEQYF.